This T cell receptor (beta chain) was found in a study of shared T cell receptors in the human thymus. The protocol was immunoSEQ multiplex PCR, while the TCRdb copy is restricted to in-frame clones and leaves out a portion. The sample includes about 730,000 clones, over 75% of them seen just once. The table lists this clone with a count of one. The sample was also linked to a second study, of human thymus T cells.

This TCR was recovered from a girl in the first two years of life with a congenital heart defect. Specimen: thymocytes.

The CDR3 reads CASSQEAAGTGRMNTEAFF. The CDR3 DNA is TGTGCCAGCAGCCAAGAGGCCGCGGGGACAGGGAGGATGAACACTGAAGCTTTCTTT. The rearrangement links TRBV14 to TRBJ1-1; TRBD1 matches at 9 bases. The CDR3 consists of 19 residues. Per the germline V gene, CDR1 is SGHDN and CDR2 is FVKESK. V lost 0 bases to trimming and J lost 0 bases; unmatched junction nucleotides: 11.